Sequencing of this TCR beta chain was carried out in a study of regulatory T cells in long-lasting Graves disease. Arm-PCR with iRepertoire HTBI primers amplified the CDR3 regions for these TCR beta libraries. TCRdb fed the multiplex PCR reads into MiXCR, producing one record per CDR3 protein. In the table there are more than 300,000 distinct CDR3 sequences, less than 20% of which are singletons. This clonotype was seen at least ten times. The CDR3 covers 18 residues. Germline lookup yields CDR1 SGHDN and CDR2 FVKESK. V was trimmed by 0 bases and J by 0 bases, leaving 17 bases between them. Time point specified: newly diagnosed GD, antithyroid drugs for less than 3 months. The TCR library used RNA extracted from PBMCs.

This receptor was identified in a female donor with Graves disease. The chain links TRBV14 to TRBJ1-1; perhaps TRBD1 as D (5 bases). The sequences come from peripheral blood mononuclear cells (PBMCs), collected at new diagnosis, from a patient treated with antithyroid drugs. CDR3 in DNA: TGTGCCAGCAGCCAAGAATCACAGGTTCTGGTGATGAACACTGAAGCTTTCTTT. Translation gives CASSQESQVLVMNTEAFF.